The 23 T cell receptor beta chains below come from one sample, sequenced in a study of T cells in Graves' hyperthyroidism and ophthalmopathy. Amplification yielded TCR beta CDR3 regions, with RNA transcripts as the source. With the HTBI primer set, the TCR CDR3 went through a first round of RT-PCR. TCRdb used MiXCR to reprocess the multiplex PCR reads, holding one entry per CDR3 protein. The repertoire holds about 350,000 distinct CDR3 sequences, with roughly 20% as singletons. Material for sequencing was blood. The receptors here all came from a woman in her thirties or forties with Graves' ophthalmopathy.

This clonotype came up a few times. The V and J genes are TRBV6-1 and TRBJ1-1; D might be TRBD1 (6 bases). There are 15 residues in the CDR3. V was cut by 6 bases and J by 1 base, with 15 bases left in between. Germline values: CDR1 MNHNS, CDR2 SASEGT. In DNA form, the CDR3 reads TGTGCCAGCAGCTGGGGACAAGGGGGGAACACTGAAGCTTTCTTT. Translated: CASSWGQGGNTEAFF.

This clonotype was recorded many times. The final CDR3 position lacks the conserved phenylalanine or tryptophan, pointing to a likely read error. The chain has TRBV12-3 or TRBV12-4 and TRBJ1-6; D may be TRBD1 (6 bases). The CDR3 length is 14 residues. Deletions cut 7 bases from V and 10 bases from J, with 17 bases between. CDR3 bases: TGTGCCAGCACCCGGACAGCTGTGGGCTCACCCCTCCACCTT. Translation gives CASTRTAVGSPLHL.

This clonotype appeared many times. The rearrangement links TRBV27 to TRBJ1-5; possibly TRBD1 for D (5 bases). The CDR3 length is 16 residues. The germline CDR1 and CDR2 sequences are MNHEY and SMNVEV (reference sequence). With 6 bases removed from V and 7 bases from J, the gap between germline ends came to 22 bases. CDR3 DNA: TGTGCCAGCAGCTTTATTGGGACCCAAAGAATACAGCCCCAGCATTTT. It encodes CASSFIGTQRIQPQHF.

The table lists this clonotype with many counts. The rearrangement uses TRBV6-1 and TRBJ1-2; D call uncertain. V shed 8 bases and J shed 3 bases, with 13 bases lying between them. The CDR3 length is 13 residues. Per germline, CDR1 MNHNS and CDR2 SASEGT. The CDR3 sequence: CASSASGYYGYTF. CDR3 nucleotide sequence: TGTGCCAGCTCTGCCAGTGGATACTATGGCTACACCTTC.

This clonotype was counted many times. V and J are TRBV19 and TRBJ1-1, with 8 bases identical to TRBD1. Germline CDR1 LNHDA, CDR2 SQIVND (reference sequence). The CDR3 is 22 amino acids. V trimming: 3 bases; J trimming: 2 bases; junction bases outside the gene matches: 26. In nucleotides, the CDR3 is TGTGCCAGTAGTATTGTTAAGTTATCCATCCGGGACAGGTATTACGATAACACTGAAGCTTTCTTT. Amino acid sequence: CASSIVKLSIRDRYYDNTEAFF.

This clonotype appeared many times. This rearrangement joins TRBV4-1 to TRBJ2-7, with D perhaps TRBD1 (5 bases). The germline V gene has CDR1 MGHRA and CDR2 YSYEKL. The CDR3 runs 15 residues. Trimming left V 3 bases short and J 4 bases short, with 16 bases between. CDR3 amino acids: CASSHRHPGSYEQYF. The DNA for the CDR3 is TGCGCCAGCAGCCACCGCCATCCAGGGTCGTACGAGCAGTACTTC.

This clonotype has at least ten counts. The chain carries TRBV27 and TRBJ2-7, with D tentatively TRBD2 (6 bases). The CDR3 totals 16 residues. Germline loops: CDR1 MNHEY, CDR2 SMNVEV (reference sequence). Deletions cut 5 bases from V and 1 base from J, with 18 bases between. CDR3 nucleotide sequence: TGTGCCAGCAGTACTCGCTCGGCGGGGAGATCCTACGAGCAGTACTTC. Residues: CASSTRSAGRSYEQYF.

The chain combines TRBV3-1 with TRBJ2-7; 7 nucleotides match TRBD2. Trimming at V came to 5 bases and at J to 6 bases, leaving 10 bases not matched to a gene. Germline values: CDR1 LGHDT, CDR2 YNNKEL (reference sequence). The CDR3 has 14 residues. Here the CDR3 reads CASSKFAGEGEQYF. CDR3 nucleotides: TGTGCCAGCAGCAAATTTGCGGGAGAGGGCGAGCAGTACTTC.

In this sample, this clonotype turned up many times. The chain carries TRBV7-2 and TRBJ2-7; D perhaps matches TRBD1 (5 bases). Trimming left V 1 base short and J 2 bases short, with 15 bases between. The length of the CDR3 is 16 residues. Germline V gene sequence: CDR1 SGHTA, CDR2 FQGNSA. CDR3: CASSLVLQALTYEQYF. For the CDR3, the DNA is TGTGCCAGCAGCTTAGTGCTACAGGCTTTAACCTACGAGCAGTACTTC.

The table lists this clonotype with many counts. This chain links TRBV6-2 or TRBV6-3 with TRBJ2-5, with D unclear. This CDR3 comprises 12 residues. Germline V gene sequence: CDR1 MNHEY, CDR2 SVGEGT. The V and J ends lost 7 bases and 0 bases respectively, with 6 bases between them. CDR3: CASTGYQETQYF. CDR3 sequence (DNA): TGTGCCAGCACTGGATACCAAGAGACCCAGTACTTC.

In the case of this clonotype: A much larger clone lies a single base off, so this may be a read error. The gene calls are TRBV14 and TRBJ1-2; possibly TRBD1 for D (5 bases). The CDR3 is 16 amino acids. Germline CDR1 and CDR2: SGHDN and FVKESK. V was shortened by 0 bases and J by 3 bases, with 14 bases between the two germline ends. The chain's CDR3 is CASSQDRGSQDYGYTF. CDR3 DNA sequence: TGTGCCAGCAGCCAAGATCGGGGGTCCCAGGACTATGGCTACACCTTC.

This clonotype was counted many times. A much larger clone lies one base from this, so it may be a read error. The genes are TRBV28 and TRBJ2-7; 10 bases are a match to TRBD2. The CDR3 covers 14 residues. Germline CDR1 is MDHEN and CDR2 is SYDVKM. The junction had 4 bases not matched to a gene; V was cut back by 6 bases and J by 2 bases. The CDR3 here is CASSQSGGAYEQYF. CDR3 nucleotides: TGTGCCAGCAGCCAAAGCGGGGGGGCCTACGAGCAGTACTTC.

This clonotype was found many times. The CDR3 sequence is CASSRDLAGYTF. CDR3 nucleotide sequence: TGCGCCAGCAGCCGGGACCTCGCTGGCTACACCTTC. The chain couples TRBV4-1 to TRBJ1-2; D might be TRBD1 (5 bases). The CDR3 sequence is 12 residues long. Trimming took 4 bases from V and 7 from J, leaving 10 bases between them. The germline CDR1 and CDR2 sequences are MGHRA and YSYEKL.

This clonotype appeared many times. The genes are TRBV6-2 or TRBV6-3 and TRBJ2-7, with D perhaps matching TRBD1 or TRBD2 (5 bases each). The CDR3 totals 17 residues. The V and J ends lost 2 bases and 2 bases respectively, with 19 bases between them. The V gene's germline CDR1 is MNHEY and CDR2 SVGEGT. The CDR3 reads CASSYPTLSGSAYEQYF. CDR3 sequence (DNA): TGTGCCAGCAGTTACCCAACCCTTTCAGGGAGCGCCTACGAGCAGTACTTC.

The CDR3 sequence: CASSTPGLAGINYEQYF. The CDR3 DNA sequence: TGTGCCAGCAGTACTCCGGGACTAGCGGGTATCAACTACGAGCAGTACTTC. V and J are TRBV11-2 and TRBJ2-7; 12 positions agree with TRBD2. The V gene end was trimmed by 6 bases and the J gene end by 3 bases; junction bases not matched to a gene: 12. This CDR3 is built from 17 residues. Per germline, CDR1 SGHAT and CDR2 FQNNGV.

This clonotype was counted many times. This sequence joins TRBV27 and TRBJ2-7; the match to TRBD2 covers 8 bases. Germline CDR1 MNHEY, CDR2 SMNVEV (reference sequence). After removal of 3 bases from V and 0 bases from J, the junction contained 4 bases not matched to a gene. The CDR3 has 15 amino acids. CDR3 in DNA: TGTGCCAGCAGTTTGGCGGGAGGTAGCTCCTACGAGCAGTACTTC. It codes for CASSLAGGSSYEQYF.

Ten or more counts support this clonotype. The V call is TRBV6-5, the J call TRBJ1-6; tentative D call: TRBD1 (5 bases). Trimming removed 3 bases from V and 4 bases from J, with 10 bases in between. CDR1 and CDR2 from the germline V gene are MNHEY and SVGAGI. CDR3 size: 15 residues. The CDR3 nucleotides read TGTGCCAGCAGTTATAGTGAGGGGTATAATTCACCCCTCCACTTT. This codes for CASSYSEGYNSPLHF.

There are many counts of this clonotype. This chain uses TRBV20-1 with TRBJ2-7; 8 nucleotides match TRBD2. This CDR3 has 14 residues. The germline V gene has CDR1 DFQATT and CDR2 SNEGSKA (reference sequence). V lost 4 bases and J lost 3; bases outside the gene matches: 8. CDR3 DNA: TGCAGTGCTACCCCCGGGAGGGCCGTCTACGAGCAGTACTTC. This gives the protein CSATPGRAVYEQYF.

The chain employs TRBV12-3 or TRBV12-4 and TRBJ2-5; TRBD2 matches 9 bases. CDR3 size: 17 residues. Trimming took 5 bases from V and 5 from J; bases not matched to a gene: 15. The CDR3 loop is CASSPVSGGLSSETQYF. Here the CDR3 DNA reads TGTGCCAGCAGTCCCGTAAGCGGGGGGCTATCCTCTGAGACCCAGTACTTC.

This clonotype was counted many times. The CDR3 nucleotides are TGTGCCTGGAGTTCATGGGATTATTACGAGCAGTACTTC. This sequence encodes CAWSSWDYYEQYF. The V gene is TRBV30, the J gene TRBJ2-7; D uncertain. Germline CDR1 GTSNPN, CDR2 SVGIG (reference sequence). The CDR3 loop spans 13 amino acids. V was trimmed by 2 bases and J by 4 bases, leaving 12 bases between them.

This clonotype was recorded many times. V and J are TRBV6-1 and TRBJ2-5; D is uncertain. Trimming removed 3 bases at V and 5 bases at J, with 7 bases between. The CDR3 runs to 12 residues. CDR1 is MNHNS and CDR2 is SASEGT in the germline V gene. CDR3 nucleotides: TGTGCCAGCAGTGACAACGCGGAGACCCAGTACTTC. The encoded protein is CASSDNAETQYF.

This clonotype was seen at least ten times. V usage is TRBV6-5 and J usage is TRBJ2-5, with 8 positions matching TRBD2. Germline loops: CDR1 MNHEY, CDR2 SVGAGI. The CDR3 spans 18 residues. V gave up 2 bases and J gave up 4 bases; unmatched junction bases: 15. The CDR3 bases are TGTGCCAGCAGTTACGGGCCGGGACTAGAAGGCTTGGGAGAGACCCAGTACTTC. Its protein is CASSYGPGLEGLGETQYF.

This clonotype was found many times. CDR3: CASSTRDFSYEQYF. In nucleotides, the CDR3 is TGCGCCAGCAGCACTCGGGACTTCTCCTACGAGCAGTACTTC. This chain joins TRBV5-1 and TRBJ2-7; the D gene is possibly TRBD2 (6 bases). Germline CDR1 and CDR2: SGHRS and YFSETQ. V lost 4 bases and J lost 0, with 11 bases in between. The CDR3 length is 14 residues.